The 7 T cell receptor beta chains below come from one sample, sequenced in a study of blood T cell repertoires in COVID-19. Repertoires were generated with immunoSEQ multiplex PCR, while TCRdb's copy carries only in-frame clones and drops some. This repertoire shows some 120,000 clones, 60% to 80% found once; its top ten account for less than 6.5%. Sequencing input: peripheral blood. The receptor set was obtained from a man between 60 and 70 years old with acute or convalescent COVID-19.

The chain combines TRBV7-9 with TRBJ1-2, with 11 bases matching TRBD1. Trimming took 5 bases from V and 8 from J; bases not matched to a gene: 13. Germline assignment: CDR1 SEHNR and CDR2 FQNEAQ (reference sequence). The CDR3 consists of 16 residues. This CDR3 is CASSLSSGTGGGGYTF. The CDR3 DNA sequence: TGTGCCAGCAGCCTTTCCTCTGGGACAGGGGGAGGCGGCTACACCTTC.

CDR3 DNA: TGTGCCAGCAGCTCCGGGACTAGCGGGAGGGCCTCGGGAACAGATACGCAGTATTTT. Translation: CASSSGTSGRASGTDTQYF. The chain links TRBV13 to TRBJ2-3; TRBD2 matches at 16 bases. This CDR3 comprises 19 residues. Germline V gene data show CDR1 as PRHDT and CDR2 as FYEKMQ (reference sequence). V shed 4 bases, J shed 3 bases, and the junction held 10 bases outside the gene matches.

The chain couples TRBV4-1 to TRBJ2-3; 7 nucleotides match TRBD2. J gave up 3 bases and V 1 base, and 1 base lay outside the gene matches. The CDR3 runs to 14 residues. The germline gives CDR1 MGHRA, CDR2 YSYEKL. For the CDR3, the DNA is TGCGCCAGCAGCCAAGGACTAGCAACAGATACGCAGTATTTT. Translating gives CASSQGLATDTQYF.

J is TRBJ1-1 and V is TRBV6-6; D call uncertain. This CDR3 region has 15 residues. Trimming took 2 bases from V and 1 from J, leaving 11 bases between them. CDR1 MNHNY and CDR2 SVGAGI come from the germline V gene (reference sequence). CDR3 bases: TGTGCCAGCAGTTACGGAGGAACTCAGAACACTGAAGCTTTCTTT. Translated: CASSYGGTQNTEAFF.

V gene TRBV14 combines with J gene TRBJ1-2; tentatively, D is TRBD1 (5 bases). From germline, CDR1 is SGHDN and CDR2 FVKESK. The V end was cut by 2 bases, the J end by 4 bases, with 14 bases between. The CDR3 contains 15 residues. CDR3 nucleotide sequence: TGTGCCAGCAGCCAATGGGCAGGGTTTGGCTATGGCTACACCTTC. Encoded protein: CASSQWAGFGYGYTF.

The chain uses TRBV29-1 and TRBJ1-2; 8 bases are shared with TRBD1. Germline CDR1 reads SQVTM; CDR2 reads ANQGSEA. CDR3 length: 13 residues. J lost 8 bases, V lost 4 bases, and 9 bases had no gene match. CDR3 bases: TGCAGCGTTGGGACAGGGATTGCACAGGGCTACACCTTC. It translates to CSVGTGIAQGYTF. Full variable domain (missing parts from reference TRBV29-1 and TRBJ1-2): SAVISQKPSRDICQRGTSLTIQCQVDSQVTMMFWYRQQPGQSLTLIATANQGSEATYESGFVIDKFPISRPNLTFSTLTVSNMSPEDSSIYLCSVGTGIAQGYTFGSGTRLTVV.

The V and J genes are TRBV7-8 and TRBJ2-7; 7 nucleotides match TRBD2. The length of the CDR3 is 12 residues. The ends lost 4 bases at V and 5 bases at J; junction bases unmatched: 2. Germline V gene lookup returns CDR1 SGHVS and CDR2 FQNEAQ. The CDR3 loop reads CASSWEGHEQYF. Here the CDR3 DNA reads TGTGCCAGCAGCTGGGAGGGTCACGAGCAGTACTTC.